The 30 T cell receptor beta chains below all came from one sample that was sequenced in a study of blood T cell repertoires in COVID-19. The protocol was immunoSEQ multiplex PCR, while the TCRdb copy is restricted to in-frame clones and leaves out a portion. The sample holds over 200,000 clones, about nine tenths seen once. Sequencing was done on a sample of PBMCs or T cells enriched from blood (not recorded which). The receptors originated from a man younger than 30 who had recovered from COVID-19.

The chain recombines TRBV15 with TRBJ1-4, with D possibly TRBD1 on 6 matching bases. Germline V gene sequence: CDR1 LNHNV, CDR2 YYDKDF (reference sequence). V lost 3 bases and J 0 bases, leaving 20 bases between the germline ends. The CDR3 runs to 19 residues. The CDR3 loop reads CATSSAGLGQSATNEKLFF. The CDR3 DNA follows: TGTGCCACCAGCAGTGCCGGATTAGGACAGTCTGCAACTAATGAAAAACTGTTTTTT.

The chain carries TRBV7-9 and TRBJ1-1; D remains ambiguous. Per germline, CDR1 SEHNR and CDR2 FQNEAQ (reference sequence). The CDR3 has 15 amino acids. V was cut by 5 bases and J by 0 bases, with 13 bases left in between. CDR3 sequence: CASSADGYMNTEAFF. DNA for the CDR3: TGTGCCAGCAGCGCCGACGGGTATATGAACACTGAAGCTTTCTTT.

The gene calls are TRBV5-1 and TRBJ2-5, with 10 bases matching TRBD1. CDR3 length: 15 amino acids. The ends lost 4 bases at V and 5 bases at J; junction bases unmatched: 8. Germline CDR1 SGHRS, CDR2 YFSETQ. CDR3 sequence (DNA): TGCGCCAGCAGCGACCGACAGGGGGCGCGGGAGACCCAGTACTTC. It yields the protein CASSDRQGARETQYF.

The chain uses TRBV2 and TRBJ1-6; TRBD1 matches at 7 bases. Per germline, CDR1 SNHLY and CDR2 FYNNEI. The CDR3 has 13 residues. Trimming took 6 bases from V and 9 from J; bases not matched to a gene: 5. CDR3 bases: TGTGCCAGCAGGGAGGGGGCTACTTCACCCCTCCACTTT. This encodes CASREGATSPLHF.

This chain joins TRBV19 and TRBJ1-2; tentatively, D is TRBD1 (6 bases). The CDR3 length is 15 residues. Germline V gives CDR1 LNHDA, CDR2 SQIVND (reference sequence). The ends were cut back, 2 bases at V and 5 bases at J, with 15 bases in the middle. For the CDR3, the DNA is TGTGCCAGTAGTATACCTCTCGGGACACTTTATGGCTACACCTTC. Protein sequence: CASSIPLGTLYGYTF.

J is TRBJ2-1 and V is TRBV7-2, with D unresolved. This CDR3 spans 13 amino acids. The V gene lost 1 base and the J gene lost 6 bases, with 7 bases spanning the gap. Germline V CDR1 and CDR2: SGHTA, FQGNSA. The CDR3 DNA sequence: TGTGCCAGCAGCTTAGTTGGAGCCAATGAGCAGTTCTTC. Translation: CASSLVGANEQFF.

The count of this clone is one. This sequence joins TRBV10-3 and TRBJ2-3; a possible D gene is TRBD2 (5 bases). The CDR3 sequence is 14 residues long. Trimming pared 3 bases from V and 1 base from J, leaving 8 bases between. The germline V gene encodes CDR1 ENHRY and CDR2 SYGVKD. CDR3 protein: CAISDSGGTDTQYF. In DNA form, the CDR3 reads TGTGCCATCAGTGACAGCGGTGGCACAGATACGCAGTATTTT.

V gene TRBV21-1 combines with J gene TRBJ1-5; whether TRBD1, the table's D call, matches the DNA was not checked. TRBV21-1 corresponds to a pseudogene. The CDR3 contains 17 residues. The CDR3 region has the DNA TGTGCCAGCAGCACGTCAGCCGGGACAGGGGGCGATCAGCCCCAGCATTTT. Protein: CASSTSAGTGGDQPQHF.

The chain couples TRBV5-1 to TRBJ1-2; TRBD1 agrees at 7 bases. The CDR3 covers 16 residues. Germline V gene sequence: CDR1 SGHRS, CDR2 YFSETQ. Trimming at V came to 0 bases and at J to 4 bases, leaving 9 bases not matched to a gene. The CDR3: CASSLANTGDGYGYTF. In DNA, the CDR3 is TGCGCCAGCAGCTTGGCCAATACAGGGGATGGCTATGGCTACACCTTC.

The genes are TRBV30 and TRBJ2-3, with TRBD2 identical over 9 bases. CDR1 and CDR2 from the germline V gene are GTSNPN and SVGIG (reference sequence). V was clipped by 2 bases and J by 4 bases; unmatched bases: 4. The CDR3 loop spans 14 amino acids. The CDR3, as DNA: TGTGCCTGGAGTAGCGTAGCGGGAGCAGATACGCAGTATTTT. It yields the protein CAWSSVAGADTQYF.

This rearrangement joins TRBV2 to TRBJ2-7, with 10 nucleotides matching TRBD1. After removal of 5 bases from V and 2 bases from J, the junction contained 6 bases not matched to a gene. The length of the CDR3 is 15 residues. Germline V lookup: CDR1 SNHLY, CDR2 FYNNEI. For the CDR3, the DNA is TGTGCCAGCAGTACAACCGGGACAGGGGCCTACGAGCAGTACTTC. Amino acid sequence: CASSTTGTGAYEQYF.

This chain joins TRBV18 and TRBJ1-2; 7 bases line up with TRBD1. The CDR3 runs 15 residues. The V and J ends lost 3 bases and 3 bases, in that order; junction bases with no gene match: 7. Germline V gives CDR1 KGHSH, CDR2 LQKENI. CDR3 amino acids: CASSPWDRPYYGYTF. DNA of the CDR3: TGTGCCAGCTCACCCTGGGACAGACCCTACTATGGCTACACCTTC. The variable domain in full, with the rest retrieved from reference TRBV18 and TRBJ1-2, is NAGVMQNPRHLVRRRGQEARLRCSPMKGHSHVYWYRQLPEEGLKFMVYLQKENIIDESGMPKERFSAEFPKEGPSILRIQQVVRGDSAAYFCASSPWDRPYYGYTFGSGTRLTVV.

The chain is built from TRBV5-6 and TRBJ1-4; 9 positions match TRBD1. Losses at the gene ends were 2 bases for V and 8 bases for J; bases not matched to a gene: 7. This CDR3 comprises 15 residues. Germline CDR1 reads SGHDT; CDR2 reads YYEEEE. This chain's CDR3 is CASSFVDRGQEKLFF. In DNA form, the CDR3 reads TGTGCCAGCAGCTTCGTGGACAGGGGACAAGAAAAACTGTTTTTT.

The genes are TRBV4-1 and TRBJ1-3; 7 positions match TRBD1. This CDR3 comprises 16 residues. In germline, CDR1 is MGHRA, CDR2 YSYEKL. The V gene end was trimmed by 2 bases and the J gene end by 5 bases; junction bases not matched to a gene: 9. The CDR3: CASSQPVTGSRNTIYF. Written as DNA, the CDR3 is TGCGCCAGCAGCCAACCCGTGACAGGGTCTCGAAACACCATATATTTT.

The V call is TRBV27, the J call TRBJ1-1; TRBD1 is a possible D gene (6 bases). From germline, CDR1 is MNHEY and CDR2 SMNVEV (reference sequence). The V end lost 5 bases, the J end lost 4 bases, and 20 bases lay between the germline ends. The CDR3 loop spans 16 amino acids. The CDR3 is CASSPDRSPGSTEAFF. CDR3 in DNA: TGTGCCAGCAGTCCAGACAGGAGTCCGGGGAGCACTGAAGCTTTCTTT.

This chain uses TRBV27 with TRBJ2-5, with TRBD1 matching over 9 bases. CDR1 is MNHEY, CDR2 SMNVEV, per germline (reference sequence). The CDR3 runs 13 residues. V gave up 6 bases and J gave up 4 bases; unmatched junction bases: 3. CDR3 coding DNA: TGTGCCAGCAGCGGACAGGGGCGAGAGACCCAGTACTTC. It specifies CASSGQGRETQYF.

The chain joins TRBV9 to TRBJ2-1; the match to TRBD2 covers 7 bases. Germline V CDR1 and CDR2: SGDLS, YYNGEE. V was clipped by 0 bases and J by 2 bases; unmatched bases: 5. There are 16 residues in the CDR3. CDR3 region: CASSVEGRGTYNEQFF. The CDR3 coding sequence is TGTGCCAGCAGCGTAGAGGGGCGGGGGACCTACAATGAGCAGTTCTTC.

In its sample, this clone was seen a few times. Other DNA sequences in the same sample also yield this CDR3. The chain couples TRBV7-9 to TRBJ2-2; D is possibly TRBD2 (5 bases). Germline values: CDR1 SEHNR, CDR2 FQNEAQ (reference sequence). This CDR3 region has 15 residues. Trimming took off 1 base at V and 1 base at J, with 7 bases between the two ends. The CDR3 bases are TGTGCCAGCAGCTTAGTTAGCGTGAACACCGGGGAGCTGTTTTTT. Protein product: CASSLVSVNTGELFF.

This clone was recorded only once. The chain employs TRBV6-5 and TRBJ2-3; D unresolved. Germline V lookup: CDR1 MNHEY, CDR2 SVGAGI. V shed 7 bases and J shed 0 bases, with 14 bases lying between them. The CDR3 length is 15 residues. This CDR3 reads CASTPRYPSTDTQYF. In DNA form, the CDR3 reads TGTGCCAGCACTCCGAGGTACCCTAGCACAGATACGCAGTATTTT.

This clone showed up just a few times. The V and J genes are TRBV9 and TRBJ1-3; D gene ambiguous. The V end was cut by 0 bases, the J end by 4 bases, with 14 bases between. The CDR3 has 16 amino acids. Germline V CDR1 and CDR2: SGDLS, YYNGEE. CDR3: CASSVGGLTLGNTIYF. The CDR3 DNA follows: TGTGCCAGCAGCGTAGGAGGCCTCACTTTGGGAAACACCATATATTTT.

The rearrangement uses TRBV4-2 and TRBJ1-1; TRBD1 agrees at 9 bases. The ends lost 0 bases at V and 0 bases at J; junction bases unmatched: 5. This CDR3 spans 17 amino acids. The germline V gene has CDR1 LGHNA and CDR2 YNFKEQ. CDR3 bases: TGTGCCAGCAGCCAAGACCACAGGGGGCGATTGAACACTGAAGCTTTCTTT. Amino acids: CASSQDHRGRLNTEAFF.

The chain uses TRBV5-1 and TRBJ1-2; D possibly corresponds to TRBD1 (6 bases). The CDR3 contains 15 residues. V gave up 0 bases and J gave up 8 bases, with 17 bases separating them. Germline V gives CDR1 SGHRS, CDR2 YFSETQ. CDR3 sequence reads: CASSLVQGSEIGYTF. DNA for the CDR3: TGCGCCAGCAGCTTGGTACAGGGATCGGAAATCGGCTACACCTTC.

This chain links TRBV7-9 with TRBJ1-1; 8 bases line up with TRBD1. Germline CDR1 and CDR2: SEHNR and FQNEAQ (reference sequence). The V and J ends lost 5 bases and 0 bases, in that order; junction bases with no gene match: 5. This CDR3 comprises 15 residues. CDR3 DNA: TGTGCCAGCAGCCTACCGGGACAGGTGAACACTGAAGCTTTCTTT. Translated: CASSLPGQVNTEAFF.

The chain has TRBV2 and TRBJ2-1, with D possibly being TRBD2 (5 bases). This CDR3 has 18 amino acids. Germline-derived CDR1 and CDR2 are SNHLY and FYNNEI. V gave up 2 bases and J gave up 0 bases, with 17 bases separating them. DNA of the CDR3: TGTGCCAGCAGTGAACCTAATTCCCTCCTAGCCTCCTACAATGAGCAGTTCTTC. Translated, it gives CASSEPNSLLASYNEQFF.

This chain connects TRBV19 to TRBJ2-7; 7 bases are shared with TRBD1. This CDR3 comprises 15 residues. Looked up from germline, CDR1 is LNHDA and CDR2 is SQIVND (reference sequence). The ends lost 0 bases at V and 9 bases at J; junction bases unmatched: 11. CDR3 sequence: CASSIEGQGVGVQYF. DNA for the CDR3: TGTGCCAGTAGTATAGAGGGGCAGGGGGTCGGCGTGCAGTACTTC.

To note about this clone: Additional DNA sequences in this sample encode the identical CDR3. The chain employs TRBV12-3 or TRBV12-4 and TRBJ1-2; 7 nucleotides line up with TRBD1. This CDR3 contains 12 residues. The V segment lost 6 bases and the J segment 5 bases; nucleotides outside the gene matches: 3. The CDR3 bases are TGTGCCAGCAGCTTACAGGGGTATGGCTACACCTTC. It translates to CASSLQGYGYTF.

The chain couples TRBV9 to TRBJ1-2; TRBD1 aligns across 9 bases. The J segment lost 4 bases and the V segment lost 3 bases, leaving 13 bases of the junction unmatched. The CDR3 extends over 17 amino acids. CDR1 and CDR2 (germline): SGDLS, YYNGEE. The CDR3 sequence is CASSEGTGMTSSYGYTF. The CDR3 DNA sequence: TGTGCCAGCAGCGAGGGGACAGGGATGACGTCGAGCTATGGCTACACCTTC.

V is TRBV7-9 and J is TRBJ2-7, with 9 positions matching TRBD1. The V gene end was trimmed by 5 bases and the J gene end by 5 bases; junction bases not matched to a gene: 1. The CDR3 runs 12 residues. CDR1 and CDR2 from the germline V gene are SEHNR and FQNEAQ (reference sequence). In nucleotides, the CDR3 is TGTGCCAGCAGCCGGACAGGGGACGAGCAGTACTTC. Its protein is CASSRTGDEQYF.

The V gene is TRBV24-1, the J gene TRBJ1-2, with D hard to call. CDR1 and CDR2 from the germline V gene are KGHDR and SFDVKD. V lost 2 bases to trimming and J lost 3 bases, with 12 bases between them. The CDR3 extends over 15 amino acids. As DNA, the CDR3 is TGTGCCACCAGTGATTCCGGGAATGGGGACTATGGCTACACCTTC. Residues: CATSDSGNGDYGYTF.

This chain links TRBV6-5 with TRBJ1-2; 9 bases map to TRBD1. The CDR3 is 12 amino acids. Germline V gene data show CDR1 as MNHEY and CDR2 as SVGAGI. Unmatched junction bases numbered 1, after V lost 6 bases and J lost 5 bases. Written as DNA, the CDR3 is TGTGCCAGCAGGGGACAGGGATATGGCTACACCTTC. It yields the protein CASRGQGYGYTF.